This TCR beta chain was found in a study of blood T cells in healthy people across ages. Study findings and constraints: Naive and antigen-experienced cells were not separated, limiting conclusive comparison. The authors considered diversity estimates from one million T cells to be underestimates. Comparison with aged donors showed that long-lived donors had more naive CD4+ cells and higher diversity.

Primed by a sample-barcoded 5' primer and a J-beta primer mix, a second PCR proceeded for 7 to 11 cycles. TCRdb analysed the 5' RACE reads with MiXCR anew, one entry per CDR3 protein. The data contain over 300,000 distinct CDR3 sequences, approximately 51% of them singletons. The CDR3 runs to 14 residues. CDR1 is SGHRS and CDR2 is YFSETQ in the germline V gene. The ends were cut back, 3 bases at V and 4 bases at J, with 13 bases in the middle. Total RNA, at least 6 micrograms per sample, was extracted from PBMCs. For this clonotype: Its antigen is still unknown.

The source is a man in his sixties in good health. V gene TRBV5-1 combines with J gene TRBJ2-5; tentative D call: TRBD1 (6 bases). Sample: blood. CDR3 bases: TGCGCCAGCAGCTCGACAGGAACAGGAGAGACCCAGTACTTC. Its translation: CASSSTGTGETQYF.